This passage covers 15 T cell receptor beta chains from one sample sequenced in a study of blood T cell repertoires in COVID-19 (dated by TCRdb to the early 2020s). Library preparation used the immunoSEQ multiplex PCR assay. As stored in TCRdb, this immuneACCESS dataset retains in-frame rearrangements with V and J assigned. A fraction of the clones does not appear; measured against another copy, unresolved V genes explain less than half of the discrepancy, and the remainder lacks a known reason. The sample includes tens of thousands of clones, with about 85% observed a single time. The ten top clones hold under 3% of the sample. The specimen sequenced was peripheral blood. These receptors were collected from a man older than 75 with acute or convalescent COVID-19.

The DNA of the CDR3 is TGTGCCAGCAGTTATCAGGGGGCTGGTGGAAACACCATATATTTT. Amino acids: CASSYQGAGGNTIYF. The V gene is TRBV6-6, the J gene TRBJ1-3; 8 bases agree with TRBD1. The ends lost 3 bases at V and 3 bases at J; junction bases unmatched: 4. The CDR3 spans 15 residues. CDR1 and CDR2 (germline): MNHNY, SVGAGI (reference sequence).

The chain employs TRBV29-1 and TRBJ1-2, with a weak D call TRBD1 (5 bases). In germline, CDR1 is SQVTM, CDR2 ANQGSEA. The CDR3 is 13 residues long. V lost 7 bases, J lost 2 bases, and 14 bases lay in between. The CDR3 protein is CSATRAGNYGYTF. The CDR3 DNA is TGCAGCGCCACCCGTGCAGGGAACTATGGCTACACCTTC.

The CDR3 coding sequence is TGTGCCAGCAGCGTAGGGACTAGCGGCGGAGATGAGCAGTTCTTC. Translation gives CASSVGTSGGDEQFF. The chain joins TRBV9 to TRBJ2-1; TRBD2 matches 10 bases. V lost 0 bases to trimming and J lost 8 bases; unmatched junction nucleotides: 5. CDR1 SGDLS and CDR2 YYNGEE come from the germline V gene. CDR3 length equals 15 residues.

This clone was observed a handful of times. This rearrangement joins TRBV6-5 to TRBJ2-7, with 8 bases fitting TRBD2. J lost 0 bases, V lost 6 bases, and 7 bases had no gene match. The germline V gene encodes CDR1 MNHEY and CDR2 SVGAGI. CDR3 length equals 15 residues. CDR3: CASRRLARLSYEQYF. The CDR3 coding sequence is TGTGCCAGCAGGCGACTAGCGCGCCTCTCCTACGAGCAGTACTTC.

V usage is TRBV7-9 and J usage is TRBJ1-4; D is possibly TRBD1 (6 bases). V gave up 5 bases and J gave up 7 bases, with 17 bases separating them. Germline V gene sequence: CDR1 SEHNR, CDR2 FQNEAQ (reference sequence). This CDR3 has 15 residues. CDR3 in DNA: TGTGCCAGCAGCCCCCGAGGACAGACAAGTGAAAAACTGTTTTTT. It encodes CASSPRGQTSEKLFF.

This clone was detected only a few times. This chain connects TRBV6-1 to TRBJ2-7; the D gene is possibly TRBD1 (5 bases). Germline CDR1 is MNHNS and CDR2 is SASEGT. Trimming shortened V by 11 bases and J by 2 bases, and 16 bases separated the two germline ends. CDR3 length equals 13 residues. The CDR3 nucleotides are TGTGCCGGTCGTCTGGGGCAGGCCTACGAGCAGTACTTC. Its protein is CAGRLGQAYEQYF.

CDR3 residues: CASSSIPGNTIYF. In DNA form, the CDR3 reads TGTGCCAGCAGCTCAATCCCTGGAAACACCATATATTTT. The chain uses TRBV7-9 and TRBJ1-3; D gene unclear. Germline V gene sequence: CDR1 SEHNR, CDR2 FQNEAQ (reference sequence). The CDR3 has 13 amino acids. V lost 4 bases, J lost 2 bases, and 6 bases lay in between.

The chain recombines TRBV2 with TRBJ2-5; a possible D gene is TRBD2 (7 bases). V was cut by 2 bases and J by 6 bases, with 13 bases left in between. The germline V gene has CDR1 SNHLY and CDR2 FYNNEI. The CDR3 sequence is 14 residues long. Written as DNA, the CDR3 is TGTGCCAGCAGTGAACTGGGAGGGGGAAAGACCCAGTACTTC. This gives the protein CASSELGGGKTQYF.

V gene TRBV5-1 combines with J gene TRBJ2-7; D uncertain. The CDR3 covers 12 residues. The V end lost 0 bases, the J end lost 6 bases, and 7 bases lay between the germline ends. Germline V CDR1 and CDR2: SGHRS, YFSETQ. The CDR3 is CASSLDTTEQYF. In DNA, the CDR3 is TGCGCCAGCAGCTTGGATACAACCGAGCAGTACTTC.

The J gene is TRBJ2-1, the V gene TRBV18; the match to TRBD2 covers 9 bases. CDR1 KGHSH and CDR2 LQKENI come from the germline V gene. The CDR3 runs 18 residues. J was trimmed by 0 bases and V by 4 bases; bases with no gene match: 10. CDR3 in amino acids: CASSLLAGLSSSYNEQFF. In DNA form, the CDR3 reads TGTGCCAGCTCACTCCTAGCGGGGCTTTCCAGCTCCTACAATGAGCAGTTCTTC.

V gene TRBV2 combines with J gene TRBJ1-2, with D perhaps TRBD1 (5 bases). Germline CDR1 SNHLY, CDR2 FYNNEI. With 3 bases removed from V and 0 bases from J, the gap between germline ends came to 5 bases. The CDR3 is made up of 13 amino acids. The CDR3 here is CASSETANYGYTF. In DNA, the CDR3 is TGTGCCAGCAGTGAGACAGCTAACTATGGCTACACCTTC.

The chain has TRBV30 and TRBJ2-3; 8 bases are shared with TRBD2. V gave up 7 bases and J gave up 0 bases; unmatched junction bases: 3. The CDR3 spans 13 residues. CDR1 GTSNPN and CDR2 SVGIG come from the germline V gene (reference sequence). CDR3 coding DNA: TGTGCCTCCAGGACTAGCAGCACAGATACGCAGTATTTT. Translating it yields CASRTSSTDTQYF.

The chain couples TRBV6-1 to TRBJ2-1; TRBD2 aligns across 8 bases. Germline loops: CDR1 MNHNS, CDR2 SASEGT. The V and J ends lost 0 bases and 7 bases, in that order; junction bases with no gene match: 8. The CDR3 is 16 residues long. The CDR3 spells CASSEAQSGSGNEQFF. The CDR3 region has the DNA TGTGCCAGCAGTGAAGCGCAGAGCGGGAGTGGTAATGAGCAGTTCTTC.

The chain employs TRBV25-1 and TRBJ2-2, with a possible D match to TRBD2 (5 bases). Deletions cut 4 bases from V and 2 bases from J, with 11 bases between. Looked up from germline, CDR1 is MGHDK and CDR2 is SYGVNS. This CDR3 region has 15 residues. The CDR3 sequence is CASSVGRFNTGELFF. The CDR3 bases are TGTGCCAGCAGTGTAGGGAGATTCAACACCGGGGAGCTGTTTTTT.

J is TRBJ2-2 and V is TRBV2; D gene ambiguous. The CDR3 is 12 residues long. The germline CDR1 and CDR2 sequences are SNHLY and FYNNEI. V lost 5 bases and J lost 6, with 7 bases in between. CDR3 DNA sequence: TGTGCCAGCAGTTCGACTGCCGGGGAGCTGTTTTTT. Protein: CASSSTAGELFF.